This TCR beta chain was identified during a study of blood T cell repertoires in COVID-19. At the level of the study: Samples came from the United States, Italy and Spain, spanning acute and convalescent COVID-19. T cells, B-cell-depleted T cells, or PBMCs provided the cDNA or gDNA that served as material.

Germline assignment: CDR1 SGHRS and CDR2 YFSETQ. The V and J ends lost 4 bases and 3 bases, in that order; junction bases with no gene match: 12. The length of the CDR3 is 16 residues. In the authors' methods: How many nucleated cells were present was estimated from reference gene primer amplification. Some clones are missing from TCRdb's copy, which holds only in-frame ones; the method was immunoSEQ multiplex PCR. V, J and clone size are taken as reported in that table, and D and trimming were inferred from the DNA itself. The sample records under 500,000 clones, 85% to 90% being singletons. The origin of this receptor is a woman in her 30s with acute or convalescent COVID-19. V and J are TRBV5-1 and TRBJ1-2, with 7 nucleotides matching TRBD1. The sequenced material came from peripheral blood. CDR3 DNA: TGCGCCAGCAGCCACGGACAGGCTTCCTCATACTATGGCTACACCTTC. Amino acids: CASSHGQASSYYGYTF.